The rows below give T cell receptor beta chains drawn from one sample of a study of cytomegalovirus exposure and HLA in healthy donors. TCRdb keeps only in-frame clones here, not all; method: immunoSEQ multiplex PCR. The repertoire holds over 100,000 clones, with 79% as singletons. The sample was PBMCs. The source of these receptors is a woman between 18 and 30 years old in good health and CMV-seropositive. Each CDR3 is given with its conserved first and last residue. The D gene is left open where the match is weak. Rows may omit the clone size; those that give it use once, few, many or a size class.

J,V,size,D,CDR3,DNA
TRBJ2-3,TRBV5-4,.,TRBD2,CASSPRTSGASTDTQYF,TGTGCCAGCAGTCCCCGGACTAGCGGGGCTAGCACAGATACGCAGTATTTT
TRBJ2-7,TRBV5-1,.,TRBD1,CASSWTGTGLGEQYF,TGCGCCAGCAGCTGGACCGGGACAGGGTTGGGGGAGCAGTACTTC
TRBJ2-6,TRBV5-1,.,.,CASSLGSAGANVLTF,TGCGCCAGCAGCTTGGGGTCAGCTGGGGCCAACGTCCTGACTTTC
TRBJ2-3,TRBV2,.,.,CATSLEVADTQYF,TGTGCCACCTCTCTGGAGGTCGCAGATACGCAGTATTTT
TRBJ1-1,TRBV5-1,once,TRBD1,CASSRWGQGLEAFF,TGCGCCAGCAGCCGGTGGGGACAGGGACTTGAAGCTTTCTTT
TRBJ1-1,TRBV29-1,few,.,CSVGNKLNTEAFF,TGCAGCGTTGGAAACAAACTGAACACTGAAGCTTTCTTT
TRBJ2-7,TRBV28,once,TRBD1,CASRRQGAGEQYF,TGTGCCAGTCGGAGGCAGGGGGCGGGGGAGCAGTACTTC
TRBJ2-1,TRBV27,.,TRBD1,CASSFNGQGVYEQFF,TGTGCCAGCAGTTTTAACGGACAGGGTGTATATGAGCAGTTCTTC
TRBJ1-1,TRBV7-9,.,TRBD1,CASSVYRGQDTEAFF,TGTGCCAGCAGCGTCTACAGGGGGCAGGACACTGAAGCTTTCTTT
TRBJ1-1,TRBV2,.,TRBD1,CASSTLTGGTEAFF,TGTGCCAGCAGTACCCTGACAGGGGGAACTGAAGCTTTCTTT
TRBJ1-2,TRBV9,few,.,CASSVVHEGGYTF,TGTGCCAGCAGCGTAGTCCACGAGGGTGGCTACACCTTC
TRBJ1-5,TRBV19,.,.,CASSIAEGVVRAQHF,TGTGCCAGTAGTATCGCAGAGGGGGTGGTCCGGGCCCAGCATTTT
TRBJ2-7,TRBV6-5,.,TRBD2,CASSYWQTGGSYEQYF,TGTGCCAGCAGTTACTGGCAAACGGGAGGGTCCTACGAGCAGTACTTC
TRBJ1-4,TRBV19,.,.,CASSMWQTNEKLFF,TGTGCCAGTAGTATGTGGCAGACTAATGAAAAACTGTTTTTT
TRBJ2-3,TRBV19,once,.,CASNTLWGDSSTDTQYF,TGTGCCAGTAACACTCTTTGGGGGGACTCTAGCACAGATACGCAGTATTTT
TRBJ2-7,TRBV5-5,.,.,CASSLYLASEHLSYEQYF,TGTGCCAGCAGCTTGTATTTAGCTTCGGAACACCTCTCCTACGAGCAGTACTTC
TRBJ2-6,TRBV19,few,.,CASLRTTSGANVLTF,TGTGCCAGCCTCAGGACAACCTCTGGGGCCAACGTCCTGACTTTC
TRBJ2-7,TRBV5-6,.,.,CASSLVGQTAYEQYF,TGTGCCAGCAGCTTGGTCGGTCAGACAGCCTACGAGCAGTACTTC
TRBJ1-2,TRBV11-2,.,TRBD1,CASSGRTGEGGGYTF,TGTGCCAGCAGCGGACGTACAGGGGAAGGAGGTGGCTACACCTTC
TRBJ1-2,TRBV7-6,.,TRBD1,CASSQGVDTTYGYTF,TGTGCCAGCAGCCAGGGGGTTGACACGACCTATGGCTACACCTTC
TRBJ2-7,TRBV28,.,.,CASSFPWQDRSYEQYF,TGTGCCAGCAGTTTCCCTTGGCAGGATCGTTCCTACGAGCAGTACTTC
TRBJ2-3,TRBV5-1,.,.,CASSLGAEGSTQYF,TGCGCCAGCAGCTTGGGGGCGGAGGGTTCTACGCAGTATTTT
TRBJ2-7,TRBV11-3,.,.,CASSYERSAYEQYF,TGTGCCAGCAGCTACGAGCGGTCAGCCTACGAGCAGTACTTC
TRBJ1-2,TRBV6-5,.,.,CASSYSGANYGYTF,TGTGCCAGCAGTTACTCAGGGGCCAACTATGGCTACACCTTC
TRBJ2-7,TRBV6-5,.,TRBD1,CASSYNIRDSPYEQYF,TGTGCCAGCAGTTACAATATAAGGGACAGCCCGTACGAGCAGTACTTC
TRBJ2-5,TRBV15,.,.,CATSRDPLEQETQYF,TGTGCCACCAGCAGAGATCCCTTAGAACAAGAGACCCAGTACTTC
TRBJ2-7,TRBV7-9,few,.,CASSPTLNAGLPYEQYF,TGTGCCAGCAGCCCGACATTAAACGCGGGACTCCCCTACGAGCAGTACTTC
TRBJ2-7,TRBV28,.,TRBD1,CASTGQGYEQYF,TGTGCCAGCACGGGACAGGGCTACGAGCAGTACTTC
TRBJ2-5,TRBV5-1,.,.,CASSSTGTPQETQYF,TGCGCCAGCAGCTCCACCGGGACTCCCCAAGAGACCCAGTACTTC
TRBJ2-4,TRBV4-1,once,.,CASSQAHLAKNIQYF,TGCGCCAGCAGCCAAGCACACCTAGCCAAAAACATTCAGTACTTC
TRBJ2-5,TRBV5-1,.,TRBD1,CASSPGQGRETQYF,TGCGCCAGCAGCCCGGGACAGGGTCGGGAGACCCAGTACTTC
TRBJ1-1,TRBV7-9,.,.,CASSLDTGSQAFF,TGTGCCAGCAGCTTAGATACAGGCAGTCAAGCTTTCTTT
TRBJ2-7,TRBV7-9,.,.,CASSLTLGGAAWVEQYF,TGTGCCAGCAGCTTAACCCTAGGAGGGGCGGCTTGGGTGGAGCAGTACTTC
TRBJ2-7,TRBV5-1,once,.,CASSLASADEQYF,TGCGCCAGCAGCCTAGCTAGTGCCGACGAGCAGTACTTC
TRBJ1-1,TRBV7-7,.,.,CASSFYLPGRRETEAFF,TGTGCTAGCAGCTTTTATCTGCCGGGACGGCGGGAGACTGAAGCTTTCTTT
TRBJ2-3,TRBV5-1,once,.,CASSILLQEFTQYF,TGCGCCAGCAGCATACTCCTACAGGAGTTTACGCAGTATTTT
TRBJ2-7,TRBV7-9,.,.,CASSLVLETMRVGQYF,TGTGCCAGCAGCTTAGTTCTGGAGACGATGAGGGTAGGGCAGTACTTC
TRBJ2-7,TRBV7-8,.,.,CASRVSEVVEQYF,TGTGCCAGCAGAGTATCAGAAGTCGTCGAGCAGTACTTC